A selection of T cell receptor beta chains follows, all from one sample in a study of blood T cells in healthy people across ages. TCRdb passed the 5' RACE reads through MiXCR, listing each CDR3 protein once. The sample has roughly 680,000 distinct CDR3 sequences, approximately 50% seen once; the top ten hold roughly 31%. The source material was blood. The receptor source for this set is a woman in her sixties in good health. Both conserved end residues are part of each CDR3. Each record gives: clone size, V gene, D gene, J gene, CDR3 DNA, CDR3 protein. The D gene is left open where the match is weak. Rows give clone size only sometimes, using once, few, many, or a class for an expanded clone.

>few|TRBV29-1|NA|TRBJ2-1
TGCAGCGTTGTTGGGGAGGTGAGAAATGAGCAGTTCTTC
CSVVGEVRNEQFF
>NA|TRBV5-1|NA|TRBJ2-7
TGCGCCAGCAGCCTGGCGGGGCGGAAAACCTACGAGCAGTACTTC
CASSLAGRKTYEQYF
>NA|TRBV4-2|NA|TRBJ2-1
TGTGCCAGCAGCCGAGAGGGTTATCAGTACAATGAGCAGTTCTTC
CASSREGYQYNEQFF
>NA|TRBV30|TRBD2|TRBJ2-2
TGTGCCTGGAGCGGACTAGCGTCGAACACCGGGGAGCTGTTTTTT
CAWSGLASNTGELFF
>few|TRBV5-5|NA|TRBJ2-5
TGTGCCAGCAGCTTGGTGCGGGGCTTGATTGAGACCCAGTACTTC
CASSLVRGLIETQYF
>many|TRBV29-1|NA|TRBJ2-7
TGCAGCGTTGTGGCGTCCTACGAGCAGTACTTC
CSVVASYEQYF
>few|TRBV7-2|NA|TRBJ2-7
TGTGCCAGCAGCGGCGCGCACTACGAGCAGTACTTC
CASSGAHYEQYF
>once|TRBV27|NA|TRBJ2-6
TGTGCCAGCAGTTCGTCAACGCAGGGGCCGTTCACCTCTGGGGCCAACGTCCCGACTTTC
CASSSSTQGPFTSGANVPTF
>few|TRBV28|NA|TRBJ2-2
TGTGCCAGCAGTCCGCTCTACGCCACCGGGGAGCTGTTTTTT
CASSPLYATGELFF
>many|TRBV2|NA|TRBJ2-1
TGTGCCAGCAGAGACCCGACTAGAAATGAGCAGTTCTTC
CASRDPTRNEQFF
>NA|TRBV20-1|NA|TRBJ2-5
TGCAGTGCTAGAGTGGCTAGCAAGTACAATGAGCAGTACTTC
CSARVASKYNEQYF
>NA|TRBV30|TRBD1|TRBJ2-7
TGTGCCTGGAGCCACAGGGGCCACGAGCAGTACTTC
CAWSHRGHEQYF
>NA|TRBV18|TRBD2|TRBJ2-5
TGTGCCAGCTCACCAAGACTAGCGGGGCCTCAGGGGGAGACCCAGTACTTC
CASSPRLAGPQGETQYF
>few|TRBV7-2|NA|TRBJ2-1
TGTGCCAGCAGCCAGACCCGGGACTCCAGTGAGCAGTTCTTC
CASSQTRDSSEQFF
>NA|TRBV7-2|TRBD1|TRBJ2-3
TGTGCCAGCAGCCACAGCAGGGGGACAGGGGCCACAGATACGCAGTATTTT
CASSHSRGTGATDTQYF
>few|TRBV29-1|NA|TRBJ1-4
TGCAGCGTTGTCCTAAGGAGTGAAAAACTGTTTTTT
CSVVLRSEKLFF
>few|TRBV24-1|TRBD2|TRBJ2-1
TGTGCCACCAGTGACGGTCGGACTAGCGGCTACAATGAGCAGTTCTTC
CATSDGRTSGYNEQFF
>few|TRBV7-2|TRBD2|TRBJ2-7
TGTGCCAGCAGCCAGGGACTAGCGTTCTACGAGCAGTACTTC
CASSQGLAFYEQYF
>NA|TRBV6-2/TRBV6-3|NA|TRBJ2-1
TGTGCCAGCAACCAGGGCACTAGTATGAATGAGCAGTTCTTC
CASNQGTSMNEQFF
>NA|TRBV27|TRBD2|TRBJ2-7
TGTGCCAGCTGGCCTAGCGGGAGGTTGTACGAGCAGTACTTC
CASWPSGRLYEQYF
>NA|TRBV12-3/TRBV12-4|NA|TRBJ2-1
TGTGCCAGCGAAAAGTCATATGAGCAGTTCTTC
CASEKSYEQFF
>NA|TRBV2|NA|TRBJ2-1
TGTGCCAGCAAAGAGACTAGCAATGAGCAGTTCTTC
CASKETSNEQFF
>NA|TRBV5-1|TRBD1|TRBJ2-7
TGCGCCAGCAGACTCCGGGACAGGGCATTTAACGAGCAGTACTTC
CASRLRDRAFNEQYF
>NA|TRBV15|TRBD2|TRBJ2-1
TGTGCCACTAGCAGACGACCCGGGACTAGCGGGAGTAGTAGTGAGCAGTTCTTC
CATSRRPGTSGSSSEQFF
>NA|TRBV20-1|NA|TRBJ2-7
TGCAGTGCTCTGGGTTTAAACGAATACGAGCAGTACTTC
CSALGLNEYEQYF
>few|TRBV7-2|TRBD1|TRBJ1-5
TGTGCCAGCAGCACCGGGACAGGGGACCAGCCCCAGCATTTT
CASSTGTGDQPQHF
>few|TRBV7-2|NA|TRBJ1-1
TGTGCCAGCAGCCCACCGAGTTTTGGCCTTTCGGCAGCTTTCTTT
CASSPPSFGLSAAFF
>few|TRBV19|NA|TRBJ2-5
TGTGCCAGTAGTATACGAGGGAGTATTTCGGAGACCCAGTACTTC
CASSIRGSISETQYF
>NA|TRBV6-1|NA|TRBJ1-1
TGTGCCAGCAGTGAGGGGTACACTGAAGCTTTCTTT
CASSEGYTEAFF
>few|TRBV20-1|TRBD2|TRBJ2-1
TGCAGTCCCGGGACTAGAACCTACAATGAGCAGTTCTTC
CSPGTRTYNEQFF
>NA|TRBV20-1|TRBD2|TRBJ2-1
TGCAGTGCCACGGGCGGGAGTGGTGAGCAGTTCTTC
CSATGGSGEQFF
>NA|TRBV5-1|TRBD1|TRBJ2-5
TGCGCCAGCAGCTTGAGGGGACAGGGGGTCCAAGAGACCCAGTACTTC
CASSLRGQGVQETQYF
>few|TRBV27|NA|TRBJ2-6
TGTGCCAGCAGTTTATTACAAGTCTCTGGGGCCAACGTCCTGACTTTC
CASSLLQVSGANVLTF
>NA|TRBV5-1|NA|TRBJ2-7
TGCGCCAGCAGCTTCCGGGACTCAAACGCCTACGAGCAGTACTTC
CASSFRDSNAYEQYF
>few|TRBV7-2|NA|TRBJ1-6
TGTGCCAGCACCCCTGCAGGGAATCGGTGGTCTTTGCCCCTCCACTTT
CASTPAGNRWSLPLHF
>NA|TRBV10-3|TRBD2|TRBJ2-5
TGTGCCATCAGTGAGATGCTAGCGGGAGGCCAACAGACAGAGACCCAGTACTTC
CAISEMLAGGQQTETQYF
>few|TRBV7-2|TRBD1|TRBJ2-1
TGTGCCAGCAGCTTCATGACAGGGCCCTACAATGAGCAGTTCTTC
CASSFMTGPYNEQFF
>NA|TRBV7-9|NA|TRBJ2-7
TGTGCCAGCAGTCTAGTTAAGGGGCCTCCAGGGGAGCAGTACTTC
CASSLVKGPPGEQYF
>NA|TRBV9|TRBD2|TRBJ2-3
TGTGCCAGCAGTCGAGCGGGAGGGAGAACAGATACGCAGTATTTT
CASSRAGGRTDTQYF
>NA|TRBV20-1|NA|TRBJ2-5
TGCAGTGCTAGTCTCCAGTTCCAGCAAGAGACCCAGTACTTC
CSASLQFQQETQYF
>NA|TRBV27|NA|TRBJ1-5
TGTGCCAGCAGCCTAGAGTGGTCCGGGAGTCAGCCCCAGCATTTT
CASSLEWSGSQPQHF
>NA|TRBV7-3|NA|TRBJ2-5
TGTGCCAGCAGCTTATCCCCCCAAGAGACCCAGTACTTC
CASSLSPQETQYF
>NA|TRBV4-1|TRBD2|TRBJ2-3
TGCGCCAGCAGCCAAGGGTCCGGGACTAGCGGGTTCACAGATACGCAGTATTTT
CASSQGSGTSGFTDTQYF